What follows are 11 T cell receptor beta chains derived from one specimen sequenced in a study of T cell changes during pregnancy in multiple sclerosis. Only in-frame clones appear in the TCRdb table, and some are missing; sequencing was by immunoSEQ multiplex PCR. Of some 44,000 clones listed, 75% to 95% are singletons. Sequencing was performed on CD4+ T cells from peripheral blood mononuclear cells, taken before pregnancy. The receptors derive from a female donor with multiple sclerosis, enrolled in a pregnancy study.

The V and J genes are TRBV7-9 and TRBJ1-3; D is perhaps TRBD1 (6 bases). The V gene lost 5 bases and the J gene lost 2 bases, with 16 bases spanning the gap. Germline loops: CDR1 SEHNR, CDR2 FQNEAQ (reference sequence). This CDR3 region has 16 residues. This CDR3 is CASSAPGGLAGNTIYF. CDR3 bases: TGTGCCAGCAGCGCCCCCGGGGGGCTCGCTGGAAACACCATATATTTT.

The chain joins TRBV9 to TRBJ2-1; D ambiguous. The germline V and J ends were trimmed by 3 bases and 2 bases, with 6 bases remaining between them. Germline values: CDR1 SGDLS, CDR2 YYNGEE. The CDR3 has 13 residues. Written as DNA, the CDR3 is TGTGCCAGCAGCGCCGGAGCCTACAATGAGCAGTTCTTC. Its translation: CASSAGAYNEQFF.

The chain is built from TRBV4-2 and TRBJ2-7; D gene unclear. Germline V lookup: CDR1 LGHNA, CDR2 YNFKEQ. CDR3 length: 13 amino acids. V was cut by 5 bases and J by 2 bases, with 10 bases left in between. CDR3 coding DNA: TGTGCCAGCAGCTTACTACTTACCTACGAGCAGTACTTC. This sequence encodes CASSLLLTYEQYF.

The chain couples TRBV11-1 to TRBJ2-7, with 10 bases matching TRBD2. This CDR3 contains 15 residues. CDR1 is SGHAT, CDR2 FQDESV, per germline (reference sequence). The trim removed 5 bases at V and 5 bases at J, leaving 9 bases unmatched. DNA of the CDR3: TGTGCCAGCAGCCCTAGCGGGAGCAGAACCCACGAGCAGTACTTC. Its protein product is CASSPSGSRTHEQYF.

This clone appeared a single time. This sequence joins TRBV28 and TRBJ2-3; D not certain. CDR3 length equals 12 residues. V lost 4 bases and J 6 bases, leaving 8 bases between the germline ends. Germline V gene data show CDR1 as MDHEN and CDR2 as SYDVKM. In nucleotides, the CDR3 is TGTGCCAGCAGTTACAGCCTGGATACGCAGTATTTT. Protein sequence: CASSYSLDTQYF.

The chain employs TRBV6-5 and TRBJ2-5; perhaps TRBD1 as D (6 bases). V shed 6 bases and J shed 3 bases, with 17 bases lying between them. This CDR3 has 15 residues. The germline CDR1 and CDR2 sequences are MNHEY and SVGAGI. In DNA, the CDR3 is TGTGCCAGCAGATCTGCGTTTTGGACAGAAGAGACCCAGTACTTC. Its protein product is CASRSAFWTEETQYF.

The rearrangement uses TRBV9 and TRBJ2-1; 7 nucleotides line up with TRBD2. CDR3 length: 15 amino acids. Trimming cost V 3 bases and J 3 bases; bases outside gene matches: 6. Germline lookup yields CDR1 SGDLS and CDR2 YYNGEE. The CDR3 protein is CASSARLANYNEQFF. The DNA for the CDR3 is TGTGCCAGCAGCGCCAGACTAGCTAACTACAATGAGCAGTTCTTC.

V usage is TRBV18 and J usage is TRBJ1-4, with no clear D. The CDR3 sequence is 13 residues long. Deletions cut 5 bases from V and 5 bases from J, with 9 bases between. Germline V CDR1 and CDR2: KGHSH, LQKENI. The CDR3 DNA reads TGTGCCAGCTCATACCGCGAAAATGAAAAACTGTTTTTT. The encoded protein is CASSYRENEKLFF.

The chain recombines TRBV27 with TRBJ2-1, with a tentative D call TRBD2 (6 bases). Germline loops: CDR1 MNHEY, CDR2 SMNVEV (reference sequence). Trimming cost V 8 bases and J 0 bases, with 11 bases left between them. There are 14 residues in the CDR3. CDR3 sequence reads: CASSDGSSYNEQFF. The CDR3 DNA reads as TGTGCCAGCTCAGACGGGAGCTCCTACAATGAGCAGTTCTTC.

The chain recombines TRBV10-3 with TRBJ2-1; possible D gene TRBD2, 6 bases. V was cut by 0 bases and J by 4 bases, with 10 bases left in between. The CDR3 covers 15 residues. CDR1 ENHRY and CDR2 SYGVKD come from the germline V gene. CDR3 nucleotides: TGTGCCATCAGTGAGTCGGCAGGGACTTACAATGAGCAGTTCTTC. Its protein product is CAISESAGTYNEQFF.

The chain has TRBV11-2 and TRBJ2-5; 11 positions match TRBD2. Germline CDR1 is SGHAT and CDR2 is FQNNGV. Unmatched junction bases numbered 9, after V lost 4 bases and J lost 2 bases. The CDR3 covers 17 residues. CDR3 nucleotide sequence: TGTGCCAGCAGCTCCCTCAAAGCTAGCGGGAGGCAAGAGACCCAGTACTTC. Protein sequence: CASSSLKASGRQETQYF.